The source of this TCR beta chain is a study of T cell clusters in autoimmune cytopenias. Study-level findings and limits: Primary autoimmune cytopenia patients appeared to lack physiological T cell clusters present in healthy donors.

TRB amplification used 250 ng of peripheral blood genomic DNA. For this clonotype: Its antigen is unidentified.

Multiplex touch-down PCR amplified TRB using TRB-A and TRB-B pools in one tube. Each CDR3 protein gets one entry in TCRdb, which reprocessed the multiplex PCR reads and gives no DNA. There are about 4,900 distinct CDR3 sequences in the sample, with over 15% held by the top ten. Per the germline V gene, CDR1 is LNHDA and CDR2 is SQIVND (reference sequence). The CDR3 is 15 amino acids. In addition, the sample was reused for a study of T cell repertoires in aging, cancer and after chemotherapy. That paper adds: Age-matched healthy donors had significantly more diverse, less clonal blood TCR repertoires than untreated cancer patients. In each cancer cohort, median generation probability increased across chemotherapy, suggesting thymic output rebounded.

The clonotype comes from a human donor in good health. The sample taken for sequencing was peripheral blood. This chain links TRBV19 with TRBJ1-1; TCRdb lists TRBD1, though no DNA is available to test this call. This CDR3 is CASSRDIYGDTEAFF.